This T cell receptor (beta chain) was recovered during a study of cytomegalovirus exposure and HLA in healthy donors. Study information: The 90 to 150 validation repertoires were produced on the same platform as the 670 or so repertoires of the first cohort. This was reported in a later analysis.

The data were produced by immunoSEQ multiplex PCR, yet TCRdb's version contains in-frame clones alone and is incomplete. This repertoire shows some 64,000 clones, 96% found once; its top ten account for less than 1.5%. CDR1 is SNHLY and CDR2 is FYNNEI in the germline V gene. The germline V and J ends were trimmed by 7 bases and 4 bases, with 14 bases remaining between them. This CDR3 contains 14 residues. J is TRBJ1-5 and V is TRBV2; TRBD1 is a possible D gene (6 bases). The receptor's source is a woman under 30 in good health and CMV-seronegative. The sequenced material came from PBMCs. DNA of the CDR3: TGTGCCAGCACTAGAAGGGGGAGTAATCAGCCCCAGCATTTT. Translated, it gives CASTRRGSNQPQHF.